Following are 5 T cell receptor beta chains from one sample sequenced in a study of technical replicates of blood from several donors. This table comes from immunoSEQ multiplex PCR, and its TCRdb copy is limited to in-frame clones, with some not included. Here the sample spans about 44,000 clones, around 96% being singletons. Sequences were obtained from T cells isolated from PBMCs. The source of these receptors is a human donor in good health.

V gene TRBV6-1 combines with J gene TRBJ2-3, with 11 positions matching TRBD2. V trimming: 2 bases; J trimming: 3 bases; junction bases outside the gene matches: 1. The CDR3 is 15 residues long. Germline CDR1 MNHNS, CDR2 SASEGT. CDR3 DNA: TGTGCCAGCAGTGAAACTAGCGGGAGAACAGATACGCAGTATTTT. Translation: CASSETSGRTDTQYF.

The table lists this clone with a count of one. The chain combines TRBV5-4 with TRBJ2-7, with a possible D match to TRBD2 (5 bases). Germline V CDR1 and CDR2: SGHNT, YYREEE (reference sequence). Deletions cut 4 bases from V and 6 bases from J, with 8 bases between. The CDR3 extends over 11 amino acids. This CDR3 is CASSEGSEQYF. CDR3 sequence (DNA): TGTGCCAGCAGCGAGGGTAGCGAGCAGTACTTC.

This clone appeared a few times. The chain joins TRBV19 to TRBJ1-1; D remains unclear. The germline V gene has CDR1 LNHDA and CDR2 SQIVND (reference sequence). This CDR3 contains 12 residues. V lost 5 bases and J 7 bases, leaving 11 bases between the germline ends. The CDR3 region has the DNA TGTGCCAGTAGTCCCCCTACCGGTGAAGCTTTCTTT. Its translation is CASSPPTGEAFF.

J is TRBJ1-3 and V is TRBV9, with no clear D. The CDR3 has 16 residues. Germline V gene sequence: CDR1 SGDLS, CDR2 YYNGEE. Trimming removed 4 bases at V and 0 bases at J, with 14 bases between. CDR3 sequence reads: CASSSPGGFSGNTIYF. In DNA form, the CDR3 reads TGTGCCAGCAGCTCCCCAGGAGGCTTCTCTGGAAACACCATATATTTT.

The DNA of the CDR3 is TGTGCCAGCAGCGCAGGGACAGGGAAGGGAAACACCATATATTTT. This sequence encodes CASSAGTGKGNTIYF. This chain uses TRBV9 with TRBJ1-3; 9 bases map to TRBD1. Germline V CDR1 and CDR2: SGDLS, YYNGEE. Trimming removed 3 bases from V and 4 bases from J; junction bases left unmatched: 5. The CDR3 totals 15 residues.